A selection of T cell receptor beta chains follows, all from one sample in a study of blood T cell repertoires in COVID-19. Sequencing used immunoSEQ multiplex PCR; TCRdb keeps in-frame clones, though not all of them. The sample carries 200,000 or so clones, approximately 81% recorded once. What was sequenced was peripheral blood. These receptors came from a woman aged 55-70 years who had recovered from COVID-19. Both conserved end residues are trimmed from each CDR3. Some rows have no size entry. The others give once, few or many, or a class for an expanded clone.

clone_size	v_call	j_call	cdr3_aa
many	TRBV4-1	TRBJ1-6	ASSHGALFGLNSPLH
NA	TRBV5-4	TRBJ2-5	ASSPSGGPKETQY
NA	TRBV6-6	TRBJ1-2	ASSYESNYGYT
once	TRBV5-5	TRBJ1-5	ASSFGSAWPQH
NA	TRBV5-1	TRBJ2-7	ASSRGQGGEQY
NA	TRBV11-2	TRBJ2-5	ASRYREGETQY
NA	TRBV9	TRBJ2-3	ASSVDQGDFTDTQY
NA	TRBV5-1	TRBJ1-1	ASSLFGGSNTEAF
NA	TRBV7-9	TRBJ2-3	ASSPLTTDTQY
NA	TRBV25-1	TRBJ2-1	ASSESSNTADEQF
NA	TRBV4-3	TRBJ2-2	ASSQDLGAFLPGELF
once	TRBV5-1	TRBJ2-7	ASCLEPGDEQY
once	TRBV11-3	TRBJ2-1	ASSLFGGAGNEQF
NA	TRBV7-3	TRBJ2-5	ASSSRTSGGAETQY
NA	TRBV9	TRBJ2-3	ASSFSSPDTQY
once	TRBV10-3	TRBJ1-1	AISDLQGADTEAF
NA	TRBV4-1	TRBJ1-2	ASSQDNPVYGYT
NA	TRBV12-5	TRBJ2-6	ASGSGGQHSGANVLT
NA	TRBV15	TRBJ2-5	ATSMGAKTQY
NA	TRBV19	TRBJ2-4	ASSRERGLAKNIQY
NA	TRBV3-1/TRBV3-2	TRBJ1-4	ASSQDRRDRGQGEEKLF
NA	TRBV6-6	TRBJ1-4	ASRPDRGTYEKLF
NA	TRBV6-5	TRBJ2-5	ASRRTGGRETQY
once	TRBV5-6	TRBJ1-1	ASSSDLGAGGTEAF
NA	TRBV11-3	TRBJ2-3	ASSLGVGDTDTQY
NA	TRBV12-5	TRBJ1-1	ASGSRGITEAF
NA	TRBV4-3	TRBJ2-7	ASSQVWQGGDEQY
NA	TRBV7-3	TRBJ2-5	ASSSGGGLY
NA	TRBV28	TRBJ1-1	ASSTPGQGLSPNTEAF
NA	TRBV6-5	TRBJ1-1	ASTRDRMAEAF